This entry is about one TCR beta chain. The record originates from a study of T cell changes during pregnancy in multiple sclerosis. The table came from immunoSEQ multiplex PCR; TCRdb's copy has only in-frame clones and leaves some out. The sample shows tens of thousands of clones, about 91% of them seen only once. This CDR3 spans 15 amino acids. CDR1 is SGHVS and CDR2 is FQNEAQ in the germline V gene. V was clipped by 2 bases and J by 2 bases; unmatched bases: 5. V is TRBV7-8 and J is TRBJ2-5, with 7 bases fitting TRBD2. The specimen comprised CD8+ T cells from peripheral blood mononuclear cells, sampled before pregnancy. The TCR originated in a female donor with multiple sclerosis, enrolled in a pregnancy study. Here the CDR3 reads CASSLWLAEQETQYF. The CDR3, as DNA: TGTGCCAGCAGCTTATGGCTAGCGGAACAAGAGACCCAGTACTTC.